The present T cell receptor beta chain was sequenced within a study of tumor-infiltrating lymphocytes in primary liver carcinoma. DNA and RNA were both co-extracted from around 20-30 mg of bulk tissue that had not been sorted. Each tumor had five separate regions sampled. About this clonotype: Being one base from a much bigger clone, this may be a read error. In this CDR3 the conserved last residue, phenylalanine or tryptophan, is missing, so a read error is likely.

Looked up from germline, CDR1 is MDHEN and CDR2 is SYDVKM. This CDR3 is 15 amino acids long. The ends lost 4 bases at V and 6 bases at J; junction bases unmatched: 5. With around 500 ng total RNA as template and a constant-region primer, TCR beta cDNA was made. Sequencing libraries for TCR beta derived from three nested multiplex PCR rounds that used slightly modified ARM-PCR. A C-beta reverse primer was combined with TRBV1-TRBV30 forward primers in the first two PCR rounds, and each round had about 10 cycles. TCRdb re-called the multiplex PCR reads with MiXCR, one entry per CDR3 protein. This table has tens of thousands of distinct CDR3 sequences, approximately 70% appearing once.

The chain recombines TRBV28 with TRBJ2-1; 11 bases are shared with TRBD2. The TCR was taken from a man aged 35-49 years with primary liver carcinoma and hepatitis B virus infection. The sequenced sample consisted of liver tumor tissue from sampling region 5. The subset is: tumor region T5, tumor centre. The CDR3 protein is CASSSRLAGGNEQFY. DNA for the CDR3: TGTGCCAGCAGTTCCCGCCTAGCGGGAGGCAATGAGCAGTTCTAC.